This T cell receptor (beta chain) was recorded in a study of vaccination effects on CD4 cells after COVID-19. Study in general: Post-vaccine sampling occurred a median 72 days after the second dose. Study-wide results and caveats: Just 1 of 255 vaccine-induced clones in healthy recipients was cross-reactive. Marked clonal contraction of infection- and vaccine-induced clones was seen late after vaccination.

Sequenced by immunoSEQ multiplex PCR; TCRdb stores in-frame clones only, minus some. Found here are under 80,000 clones, around four fifths of them singletons; the top ten hold around 0.9%. For this clone: Its specificity is unknown.

V was cut by 6 bases and J by 3 bases, with 11 bases left in between. This CDR3 contains 13 residues. Antigen-specific CD4+ T cells expanded by the ViraFEST assay with viral peptide pools were then sequenced. When ten to eleven days of culture had elapsed, CD4+ T cells were isolated. All participants had two doses of either the BNT162b2 or mRNA-1273 vaccine. The healthy vaccine recipients, who had no prior SARS-CoV-2 infection, showed negative nucleocapsid antibodies. The chain joins TRBV12-3 or TRBV12-4 to TRBJ1-1; D might be TRBD1 (5 bases). The source was CD4+ T cells from PBMCs cultured with HCoV-OC43 spike peptides, collected after COVID-19 vaccination. Stated subset: HCoV-OC43 spike overlapping peptide pool stimulation. The receptor's source is a human donor who received a COVID-19 vaccine. CDR3 nucleotides: TGTGCCAGCAGCTACAGGATCTACACTGAAGCTTTCTTT. Protein: CASSYRIYTEAFF.